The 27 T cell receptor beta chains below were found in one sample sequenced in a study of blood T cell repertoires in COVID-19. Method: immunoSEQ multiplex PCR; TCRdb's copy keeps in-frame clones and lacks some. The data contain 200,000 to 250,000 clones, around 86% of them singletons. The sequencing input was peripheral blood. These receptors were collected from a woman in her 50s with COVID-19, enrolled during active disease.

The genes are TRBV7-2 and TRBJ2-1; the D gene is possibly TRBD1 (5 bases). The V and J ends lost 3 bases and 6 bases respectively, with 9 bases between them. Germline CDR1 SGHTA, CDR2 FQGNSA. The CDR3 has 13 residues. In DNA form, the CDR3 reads TGTGCCAGCAGCTTGGGGCTATCCAATGAGCAGTTCTTC. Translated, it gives CASSLGLSNEQFF.

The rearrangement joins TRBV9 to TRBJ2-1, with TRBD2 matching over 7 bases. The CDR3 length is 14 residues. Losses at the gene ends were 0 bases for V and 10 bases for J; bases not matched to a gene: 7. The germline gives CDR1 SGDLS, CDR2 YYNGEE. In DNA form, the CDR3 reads TGTGCCAGCAGCGTAGATGGGGGGGAGGAGGAGCAGTTCTTC. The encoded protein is CASSVDGGEEEQFF.

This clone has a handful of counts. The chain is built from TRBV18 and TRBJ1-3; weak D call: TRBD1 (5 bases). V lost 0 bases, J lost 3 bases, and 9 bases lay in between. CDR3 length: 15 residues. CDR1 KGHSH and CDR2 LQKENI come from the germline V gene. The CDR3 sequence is CASSPPTGRGNTIYF. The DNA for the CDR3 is TGTGCCAGCTCACCACCTACAGGACGTGGAAACACCATATATTTT.

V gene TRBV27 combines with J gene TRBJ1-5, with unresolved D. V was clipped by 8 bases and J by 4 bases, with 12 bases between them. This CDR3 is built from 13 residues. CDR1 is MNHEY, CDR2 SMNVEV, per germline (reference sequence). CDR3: CASAEWYNQPQHF. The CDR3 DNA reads TGTGCCAGCGCCGAGTGGTATAATCAGCCCCAGCATTTT.

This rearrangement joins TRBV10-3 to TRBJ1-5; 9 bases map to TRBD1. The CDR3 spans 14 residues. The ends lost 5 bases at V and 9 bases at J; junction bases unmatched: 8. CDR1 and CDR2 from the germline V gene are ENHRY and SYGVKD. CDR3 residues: CAISRDRELRPQHF. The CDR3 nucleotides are TGTGCCATCAGTAGGGACAGGGAATTGAGGCCCCAGCATTTT.

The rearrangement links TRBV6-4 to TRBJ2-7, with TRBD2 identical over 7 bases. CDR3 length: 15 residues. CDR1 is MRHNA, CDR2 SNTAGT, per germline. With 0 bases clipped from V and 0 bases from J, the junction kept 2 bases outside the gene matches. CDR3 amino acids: CASSDSGGDSYEQYV. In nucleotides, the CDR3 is TGTGCCAGCAGTGACTCGGGAGGGGACTCCTACGAGCAGTACGTC.

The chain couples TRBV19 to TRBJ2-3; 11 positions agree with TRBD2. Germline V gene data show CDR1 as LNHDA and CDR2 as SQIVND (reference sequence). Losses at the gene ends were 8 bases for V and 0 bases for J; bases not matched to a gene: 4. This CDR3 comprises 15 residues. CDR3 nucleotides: TGTGCCAGTCTTCGGACTAGCGGGAGCACAGATACGCAGTATTTT. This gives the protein CASLRTSGSTDTQYF.

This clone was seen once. The CDR3 loop reads CASSLGAGPTFNSPLHF. Here the CDR3 DNA reads TGTGCCAGCAGTTTAGGGGCAGGTCCGACCTTTAATTCACCCCTCCACTTT. This chain uses TRBV27 with TRBJ1-6; a possible D gene is TRBD1 (5 bases). This CDR3 is 17 amino acids long. CDR1 is MNHEY and CDR2 is SMNVEV in the germline V gene (reference sequence). Deletions cut 2 bases from V and 6 bases from J, with 17 bases between.

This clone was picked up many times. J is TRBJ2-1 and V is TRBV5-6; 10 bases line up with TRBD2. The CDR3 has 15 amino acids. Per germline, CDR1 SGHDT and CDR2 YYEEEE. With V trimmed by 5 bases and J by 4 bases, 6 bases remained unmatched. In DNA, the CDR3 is TGTGCCAGCAGTTTTCGGACTAGCGGATACAATGAGCAGTTCTTC. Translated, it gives CASSFRTSGYNEQFF. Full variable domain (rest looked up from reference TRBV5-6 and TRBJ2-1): DAGVTQSPTHLIKTRGQQVTLRCSPKSGHDTVSWYQQALGQGPQFIFQYYEEEERQRGNFPDRFSGHQFPNYSSELNVNALLLGDSALYLCASSFRTSGYNEQFFGPGTRLTVL.

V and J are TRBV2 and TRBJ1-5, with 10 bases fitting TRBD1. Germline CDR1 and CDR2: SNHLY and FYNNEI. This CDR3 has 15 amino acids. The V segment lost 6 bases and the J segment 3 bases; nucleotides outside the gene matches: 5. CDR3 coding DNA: TGTGCCAGCAGCGCTGGACAGGGGGTCAATCAGCCCCAGCATTTT. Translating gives CASSAGQGVNQPQHF.

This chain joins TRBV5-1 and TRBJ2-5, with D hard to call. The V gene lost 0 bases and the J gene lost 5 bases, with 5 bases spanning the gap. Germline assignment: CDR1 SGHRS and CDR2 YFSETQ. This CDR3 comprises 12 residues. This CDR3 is CASSLVRETQYF. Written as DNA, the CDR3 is TGCGCCAGCAGCTTGGTTCGTGAGACCCAGTACTTC.

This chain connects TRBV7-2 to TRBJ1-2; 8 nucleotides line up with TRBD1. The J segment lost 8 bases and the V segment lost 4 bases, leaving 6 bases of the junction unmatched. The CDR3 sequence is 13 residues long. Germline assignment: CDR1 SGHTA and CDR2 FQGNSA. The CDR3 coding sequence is TGTGCCAGCAGCTATGGACAGGGAAGCGGCTACACCTTC. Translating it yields CASSYGQGSGYTF.

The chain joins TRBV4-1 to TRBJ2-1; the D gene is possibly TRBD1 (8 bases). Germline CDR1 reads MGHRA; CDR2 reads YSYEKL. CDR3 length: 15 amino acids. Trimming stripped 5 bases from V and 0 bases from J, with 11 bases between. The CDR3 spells CASSYRGGSYNEQFF. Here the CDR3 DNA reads TGCGCCAGCAGCTACAGGGGGGGCTCCTACAATGAGCAGTTCTTC.

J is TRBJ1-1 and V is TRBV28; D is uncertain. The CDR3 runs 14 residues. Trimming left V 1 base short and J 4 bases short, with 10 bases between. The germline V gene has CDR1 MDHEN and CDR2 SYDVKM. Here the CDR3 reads CASSLFGAITEAFF. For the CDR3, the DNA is TGTGCCAGCAGTTTATTCGGAGCTATCACTGAAGCTTTCTTT.

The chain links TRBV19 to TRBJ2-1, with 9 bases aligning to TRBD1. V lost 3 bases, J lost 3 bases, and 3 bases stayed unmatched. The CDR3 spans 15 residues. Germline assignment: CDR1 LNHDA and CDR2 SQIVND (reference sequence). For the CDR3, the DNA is TGTGCCAGTAGTATCGGGGGACAGGGCTACAATGAGCAGTTCTTC. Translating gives CASSIGGQGYNEQFF.

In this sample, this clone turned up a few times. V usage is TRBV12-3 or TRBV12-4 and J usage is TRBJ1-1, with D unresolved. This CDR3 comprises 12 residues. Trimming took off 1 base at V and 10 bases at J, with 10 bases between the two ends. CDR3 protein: CASSLVGRIAFF. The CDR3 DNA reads TGTGCCAGCAGTTTAGTAGGCAGGATAGCTTTCTTT.

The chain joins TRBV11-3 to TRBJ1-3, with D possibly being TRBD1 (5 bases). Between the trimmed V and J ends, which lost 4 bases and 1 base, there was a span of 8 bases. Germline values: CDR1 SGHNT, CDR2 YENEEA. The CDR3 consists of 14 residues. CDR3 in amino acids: CASSSRTSGNTIYF. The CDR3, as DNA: TGTGCCAGCAGCTCCCGGACATCTGGAAACACCATATATTTT. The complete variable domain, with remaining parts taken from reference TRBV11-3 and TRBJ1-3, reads EAGVVQSPRYKIIEKKQPVAFWCNPISGHNTLYWYLQNLGQGPELLIRYENEEAVDDSQLPKDRFSAERLKGVDSTLKIQPAELGDSAVYLCASSSRTSGNTIYFGEGSWLTVV.

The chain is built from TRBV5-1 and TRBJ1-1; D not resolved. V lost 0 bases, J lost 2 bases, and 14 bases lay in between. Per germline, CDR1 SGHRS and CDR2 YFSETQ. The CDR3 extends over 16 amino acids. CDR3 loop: CASSLGRGGRNTEAFF. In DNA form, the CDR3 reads TGCGCCAGCAGCTTGGGTCGGGGTGGGAGAAACACTGAAGCTTTCTTT.

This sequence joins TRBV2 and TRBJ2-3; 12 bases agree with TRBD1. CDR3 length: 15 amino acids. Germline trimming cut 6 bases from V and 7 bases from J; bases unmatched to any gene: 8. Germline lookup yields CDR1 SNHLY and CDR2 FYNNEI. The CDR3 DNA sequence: TGTGCCAGCAGGAGGGACAGGGGGCTAGGAAATACGCAGTATTTT. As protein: CASRRDRGLGNTQYF.

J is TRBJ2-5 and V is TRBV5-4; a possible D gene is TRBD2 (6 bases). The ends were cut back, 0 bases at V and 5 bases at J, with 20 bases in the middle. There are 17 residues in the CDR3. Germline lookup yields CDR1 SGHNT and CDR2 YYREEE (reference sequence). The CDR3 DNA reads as TGTGCCAGCAGCTTGGGCCCGGGGGACCAGGGAAGGGAGACCCAGTACTTC. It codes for CASSLGPGDQGRETQYF.

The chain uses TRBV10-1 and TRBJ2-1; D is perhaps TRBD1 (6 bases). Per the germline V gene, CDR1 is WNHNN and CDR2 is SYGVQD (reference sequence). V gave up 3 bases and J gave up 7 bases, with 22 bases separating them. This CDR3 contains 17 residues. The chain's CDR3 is CASSDRLTGTPINEQFF. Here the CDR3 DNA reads TGCGCCAGCAGTGACCGACTTACAGGGACCCCAATTAATGAGCAGTTCTTC.

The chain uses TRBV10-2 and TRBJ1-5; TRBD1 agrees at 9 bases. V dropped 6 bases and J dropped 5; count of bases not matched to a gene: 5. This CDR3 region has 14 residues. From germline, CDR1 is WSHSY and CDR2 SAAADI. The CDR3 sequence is CASSSGTGHQPQHF. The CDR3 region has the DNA TGCGCCAGCAGCTCCGGGACAGGGCATCAGCCCCAGCATTTT.

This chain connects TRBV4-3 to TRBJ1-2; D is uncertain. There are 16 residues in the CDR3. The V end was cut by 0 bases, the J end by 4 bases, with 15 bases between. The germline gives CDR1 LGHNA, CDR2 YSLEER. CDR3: CASSQDSGGPFYGYTF. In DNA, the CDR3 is TGCGCCAGCAGCCAAGATTCGGGAGGGCCGTTCTATGGCTACACCTTC.

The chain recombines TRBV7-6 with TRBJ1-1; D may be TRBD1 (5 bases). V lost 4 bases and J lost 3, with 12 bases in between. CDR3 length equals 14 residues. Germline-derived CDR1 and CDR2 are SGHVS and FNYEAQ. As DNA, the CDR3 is TGTGCCAGCAGCTCAGGGATTAGGGACACTGAAGCTTTCTTT. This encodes CASSSGIRDTEAFF.

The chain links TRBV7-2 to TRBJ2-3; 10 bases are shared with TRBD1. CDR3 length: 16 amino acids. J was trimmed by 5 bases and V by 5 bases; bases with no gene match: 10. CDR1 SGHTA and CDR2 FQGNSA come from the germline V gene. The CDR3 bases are TGTGCCAGCAGCCCTCGGGACAGGGGCCCCAGAGATACGCAGTATTTT. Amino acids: CASSPRDRGPRDTQYF. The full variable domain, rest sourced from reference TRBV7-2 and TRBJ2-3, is GAGVSQSPSNKVTEKGKDVELRCDPISGHTALYWYRQSLGQGLEFLIYFQGNSAPDKSGLPSDRFSAERTGGSVSTLTIQRTQQEDSAVYLCASSPRDRGPRDTQYFGPGTRLTVL.

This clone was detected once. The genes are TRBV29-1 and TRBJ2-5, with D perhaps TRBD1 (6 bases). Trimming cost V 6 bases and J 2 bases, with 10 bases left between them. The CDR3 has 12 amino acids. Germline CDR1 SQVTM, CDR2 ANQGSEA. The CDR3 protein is CSVSRGQETQYF. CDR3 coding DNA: TGCAGCGTCTCCAGGGGTCAAGAGACCCAGTACTTC.

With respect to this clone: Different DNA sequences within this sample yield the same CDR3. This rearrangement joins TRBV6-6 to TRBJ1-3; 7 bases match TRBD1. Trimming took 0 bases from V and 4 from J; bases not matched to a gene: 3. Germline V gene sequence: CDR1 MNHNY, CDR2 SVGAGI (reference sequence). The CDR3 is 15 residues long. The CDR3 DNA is TGTGCCAGCAGTTACTCAGGGACAGCCGGAAACACCATATATTTT. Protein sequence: CASSYSGTAGNTIYF.